Listed below are T cell receptor beta chains from one sample, sequenced in a study of beta chain bispecific antibodies for T cell cancers. TCRdb called the 5' RACE reads again in MiXCR, with one record for every CDR3 protein. Of 15,000 to 20,000 distinct CDR3 sequences listed, about 2.2% were seen once; the top ten hold 6.9%. These receptors are not linked to any known antigen. The sample comprised healthy donor T cells cultured with leukemia cells. The receptors stem from a human donor in good health. Some clones in this sample may be carry-over from other donors' samples. CDR3s include the opening cysteine and the closing phenylalanine or tryptophan. The D gene is left open where the match is weak. Clone size appears in some rows only: once, few, many, or a class for an expanded clone.

abundance: many
v_gene: TRBV6-5
d_gene: -
j_gene: TRBJ1-2
CDR3aa: CATLGANYGYTF
CDR3nt: TGTGCCACCCTAGGAGCTAACTATGGCTACACCTTC

abundance: many
v_gene: TRBV5-1
d_gene: -
j_gene: TRBJ2-2
CDR3aa: CASSSTESTGELFF
CDR3nt: TGCGCCAGCAGCTCGACAGAATCTACCGGGGAGCTGTTTTTT

abundance: many
v_gene: TRBV7-7
d_gene: TRBD1
j_gene: TRBJ2-1
CDR3aa: CASSFRDSSYNEQFF
CDR3nt: TGTGCTAGCAGCTTTCGGGACAGCTCCTACAATGAGCAGTTCTTC

abundance: many
v_gene: TRBV10-1
d_gene: -
j_gene: TRBJ2-1
CDR3aa: CASSGPATGSNEQFF
CDR3nt: TGCGCCAGCAGTGGCCCTGCCACGGGCTCTAATGAGCAGTTCTTC

abundance: -
v_gene: TRBV19
d_gene: -
j_gene: TRBJ2-1
CDR3aa: CASRDLRREQFF
CDR3nt: TGTGCCAGTAGGGACCTGCGGCGTGAGCAGTTCTTC

abundance: many
v_gene: TRBV9
d_gene: TRBD1
j_gene: TRBJ2-1
CDR3aa: CASSVVTGTYNEQFF
CDR3nt: TGTGCCAGCAGCGTAGTGACAGGGACCTACAATGAGCAGTTCTTC

abundance: medium-sized
v_gene: TRBV10-3
d_gene: -
j_gene: TRBJ1-1
CDR3aa: CAISESSSWGNEAFF
CDR3nt: TGTGCCATCAGTGAGTCTTCCTCATGGGGTAATGAAGCTTTCTTT

abundance: many
v_gene: TRBV2
d_gene: TRBD1
j_gene: TRBJ1-5
CDR3aa: CASRERTGGLYQPQHF
CDR3nt: TGTGCCAGCAGGGAACGCACAGGGGGATTATATCAGCCCCAGCATTTT

abundance: many
v_gene: TRBV24-1
d_gene: -
j_gene: TRBJ1-1
CDR3aa: CATSDSRPFF
CDR3nt: TGTGCCACCAGTGATTCCCGGCCTTTCTTT

abundance: many
v_gene: TRBV7-8
d_gene: -
j_gene: TRBJ2-7
CDR3aa: CASTTGWYEQYF
CDR3nt: TGTGCCAGCACCACAGGGTGGTACGAGCAGTACTTC

abundance: many
v_gene: TRBV4-2
d_gene: -
j_gene: TRBJ1-1
CDR3aa: CASSQELGPPTEAFF
CDR3nt: TGTGCCAGCAGCCAAGAACTGGGACCCCCCACTGAAGCTTTCTTT

abundance: medium-sized
v_gene: TRBV20-1
d_gene: TRBD2
j_gene: TRBJ2-7
CDR3aa: CSATGRLAGGSSYEQYF
CDR3nt: TGCAGTGCAACCGGGAGACTAGCGGGGGGAAGCTCCTACGAGCAGTACTTC

abundance: many
v_gene: TRBV3-1
d_gene: TRBD2
j_gene: TRBJ2-3
CDR3aa: CASSQGWRGGPDTQYF
CDR3nt: TGTGCCAGCAGCCAAGGATGGCGGGGGGGCCCGGATACGCAGTATTTT

abundance: -
v_gene: TRBV20-1
d_gene: TRBD1
j_gene: TRBJ2-7
CDR3aa: CSAANRGRGYEQYF
CDR3nt: TGCAGTGCTGCAAACAGGGGTCGGGGCTACGAGCAGTACTTC

abundance: medium-sized
v_gene: TRBV7-8
d_gene: TRBD1
j_gene: TRBJ2-1
CDR3aa: CASSQRQGAVNEQFF
CDR3nt: TGTGCCAGCAGCCAGAGACAGGGGGCGGTCAATGAGCAGTTCTTC

abundance: many
v_gene: TRBV7-9
d_gene: TRBD2
j_gene: TRBJ2-3
CDR3aa: CASSPPGLAGADTQYF
CDR3nt: TGTGCCAGCAGTCCGCCGGGACTAGCGGGGGCAGATACGCAGTATTTT

abundance: many
v_gene: TRBV30
d_gene: -
j_gene: TRBJ2-6
CDR3aa: CAWSQGPPGSGANVLTF
CDR3nt: TGTGCCTGGAGCCAGGGACCCCCAGGGTCTGGGGCCAACGTCCTGACTTTC

abundance: many
v_gene: TRBV20-1
d_gene: TRBD2
j_gene: TRBJ2-4
CDR3aa: CSARESSGGAGNIQYF
CDR3nt: TGCAGTGCTAGAGAATCTAGCGGGGGGGCCGGAAACATTCAGTACTTC

abundance: many
v_gene: TRBV6-6
d_gene: TRBD1
j_gene: TRBJ1-2
CDR3aa: CASSYSWEQGAWGYTF
CDR3nt: TGTGCCAGCAGTTACTCGTGGGAACAGGGGGCCTGGGGCTACACCTTC

abundance: many
v_gene: TRBV5-1
d_gene: TRBD2
j_gene: TRBJ2-5
CDR3aa: CASSLSGQETQYF
CDR3nt: TGCGCCAGCAGCCTTAGCGGGCAAGAGACCCAGTACTTC

abundance: many
v_gene: TRBV3-1
d_gene: -
j_gene: TRBJ2-3
CDR3aa: CASSQRGRGDSGGNTQYF
CDR3nt: TGTGCCAGCAGCCAGAGGGGGCGGGGGGACAGTGGTGGAAATACGCAGTATTTT

abundance: many
v_gene: TRBV7-9
d_gene: -
j_gene: TRBJ1-6
CDR3aa: CASGESYNSPLHF
CDR3nt: TGTGCCAGCGGGGAGTCCTATAATTCACCCCTCCACTTT

abundance: many
v_gene: TRBV12-3/TRBV12-4
d_gene: -
j_gene: TRBJ1-1
CDR3aa: CASSLGGLGNTEAFF
CDR3nt: TGTGCCAGCAGTTTAGGAGGGCTTGGGAACACTGAAGCTTTCTTT

abundance: many
v_gene: TRBV9
d_gene: -
j_gene: TRBJ2-1
CDR3aa: CASSVDSGYYNEQFF
CDR3nt: TGTGCCAGCAGCGTGGACAGCGGGTACTACAATGAGCAGTTCTTC

abundance: many
v_gene: TRBV2
d_gene: -
j_gene: TRBJ2-5
CDR3aa: CASSKQSSYQETQYF
CDR3nt: TGTGCCAGCAGTAAACAGAGTTCCTACCAAGAGACCCAGTACTTC

abundance: many
v_gene: TRBV6-1
d_gene: TRBD2
j_gene: TRBJ2-7
CDR3aa: CASSVGLANPYEQYF
CDR3nt: TGTGCCAGCAGTGTGGGACTAGCGAACCCCTACGAGCAGTACTTC

abundance: many
v_gene: TRBV19
d_gene: TRBD1
j_gene: TRBJ2-7
CDR3aa: CASSNPGQTAYEQYF
CDR3nt: TGTGCCAGTAGTAACCCGGGACAGACAGCCTACGAGCAGTACTTC

abundance: many
v_gene: TRBV7-9
d_gene: -
j_gene: TRBJ1-1
CDR3aa: CASSLVGNTEAFF
CDR3nt: TGTGCCAGCAGCTTAGTTGGCAACACTGAAGCTTTCTTT

abundance: many
v_gene: TRBV12-3/TRBV12-4
d_gene: -
j_gene: TRBJ2-2
CDR3aa: CASSFGGFGTGELFF
CDR3nt: TGTGCCAGCAGTTTCGGGGGTTTCGGCACCGGGGAGCTGTTTTTT

abundance: many
v_gene: TRBV12-2
d_gene: -
j_gene: TRBJ1-6
CDR3aa: CASRFLVFWGHNSPLHF
CDR3nt: TGTGCAAGTCGCTTCCTAGTGTTTTGGGGACATAATTCACCCCTCCACTTT

abundance: many
v_gene: TRBV19
d_gene: -
j_gene: TRBJ1-5
CDR3aa: CASSMGGGLGQPQHF
CDR3nt: TGTGCCAGTAGTATGGGTGGGGGGCTTGGTCAGCCCCAGCATTTT

abundance: many
v_gene: TRBV9
d_gene: -
j_gene: TRBJ1-3
CDR3aa: CASSVQGTSGNTIYF
CDR3nt: TGTGCCAGCAGCGTCCAGGGAACCTCTGGAAACACCATATATTTT

abundance: many
v_gene: TRBV30
d_gene: -
j_gene: TRBJ2-1
CDR3aa: CAWSGRARADNEQFF
CDR3nt: TGTGCCTGGAGCGGCAGGGCCAGAGCGGACAATGAGCAGTTCTTC

abundance: many
v_gene: TRBV12-3/TRBV12-4
d_gene: -
j_gene: TRBJ1-2
CDR3aa: CASRSQGPDGYTF
CDR3nt: TGTGCCAGCAGATCACAGGGTCCGGATGGCTACACCTTC

abundance: many
v_gene: TRBV7-8
d_gene: TRBD1
j_gene: TRBJ2-7
CDR3aa: CASSPGIGGPSYEQYF
CDR3nt: TGTGCCAGCAGCCCTGGGATAGGGGGCCCGTCCTACGAGCAGTACTTC

abundance: many
v_gene: TRBV5-1
d_gene: TRBD2
j_gene: TRBJ2-7
CDR3aa: CASSPGQGLTYEQYF
CDR3nt: TGCGCCAGCAGTCCCGGGCAGGGACTAACCTACGAGCAGTACTTC

abundance: many
v_gene: TRBV4-1
d_gene: TRBD1
j_gene: TRBJ2-2
CDR3aa: CASSQGQYTGELFF
CDR3nt: TGCGCCAGCAGCCAGGGACAGTACACCGGGGAGCTGTTTTTT

abundance: many
v_gene: TRBV12-3/TRBV12-4
d_gene: -
j_gene: TRBJ1-1
CDR3aa: CASSLGQLNTEAFF
CDR3nt: TGTGCCAGCAGTTTAGGTCAGTTGAACACTGAAGCTTTCTTT

abundance: -
v_gene: TRBV27
d_gene: TRBD1
j_gene: TRBJ2-7
CDR3aa: CASSFGAGGFERYF
CDR3nt: TGTGCCAGCAGTTTCGGGGCAGGGGGATTCGAGCGGTACTTC

abundance: many
v_gene: TRBV19
d_gene: -
j_gene: TRBJ2-2
CDR3aa: CASSYRNTGELFF
CDR3nt: TGTGCCAGTAGTTACCGGAACACCGGGGAGCTGTTTTTT

abundance: many
v_gene: TRBV28
d_gene: TRBD2
j_gene: TRBJ2-5
CDR3aa: CASSLLTSGIKETQYF
CDR3nt: TGTGCCAGCAGTTTATTGACTAGCGGTATAAAAGAGACCCAGTACTTC